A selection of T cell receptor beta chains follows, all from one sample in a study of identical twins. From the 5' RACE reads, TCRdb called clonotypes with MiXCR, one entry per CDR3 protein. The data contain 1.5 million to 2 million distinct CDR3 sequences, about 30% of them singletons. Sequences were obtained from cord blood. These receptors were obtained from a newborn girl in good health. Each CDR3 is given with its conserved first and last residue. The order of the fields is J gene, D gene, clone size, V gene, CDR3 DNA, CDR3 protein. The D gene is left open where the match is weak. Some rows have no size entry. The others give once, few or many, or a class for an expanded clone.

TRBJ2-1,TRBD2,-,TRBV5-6,TGTGCCAGCAGCCCCCGGACTAGCGGGAGTAGGTATGAGCAGTTCTTC,CASSPRTSGSRYEQFF
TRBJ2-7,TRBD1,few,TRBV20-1,TGCAGTGTCCAGGACGGACAGGGGACCGCAGGCTCCTACGAGCAGTACTTC,CSVQDGQGTAGSYEQYF
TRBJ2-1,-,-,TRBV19,TGTGCCAGTAGTATTTCCAGGGGGGGGTACAATGAGCAGTTCTTC,CASSISRGGYNEQFF
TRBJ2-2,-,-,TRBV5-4,TGTGCCAGCAGCTTGTACGGCTGGAACACCGGGGAGCTGTTTTTT,CASSLYGWNTGELFF
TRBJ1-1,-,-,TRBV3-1,TGTGCCAGCAGCCAAGTGGGAGAGGGGGCTGAAGCTTTCTTT,CASSQVGEGAEAFF
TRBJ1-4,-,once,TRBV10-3,TGTGCCATCAGTGAAAGGGGGAATGGGGAAAAACTGTTTTTT,CAISERGNGEKLFF
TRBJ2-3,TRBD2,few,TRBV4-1,TGCGCCAGCAGCCAAGATTCCCTCCGGGGGGGCACAGATACGCAGTATTTT,CASSQDSLRGGTDTQYF
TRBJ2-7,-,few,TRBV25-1,TGTGCCAGCTTCTCCGATAAGCAGTACTTC,CASFSDKQYF
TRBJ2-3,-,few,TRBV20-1,TGCAGTGCTAGAGTAGCTAGCGACGGCGGGGATACGCAGTATTTT,CSARVASDGGDTQYF
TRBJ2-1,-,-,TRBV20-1,TGCAGTGCTAGTGGACTAAGAGCGGCCACCTACAATGAGCAGTTCTTC,CSASGLRAATYNEQFF
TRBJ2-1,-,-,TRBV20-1,TGCAGTGCTAGAACAGGGAACAATGAGCAGTTCTTC,CSARTGNNEQFF
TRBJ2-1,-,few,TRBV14,TGTGCCAGCAGCCAAGAAAGAAGATACACCTCGATGCAGTTCTTC,CASSQERRYTSMQFF
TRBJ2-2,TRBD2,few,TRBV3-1,TGTGCCAGCAGCCTAGCGGGGTCGTCCGGGGAGCTGTTTTTT,CASSLAGSSGELFF
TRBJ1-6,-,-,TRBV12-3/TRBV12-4,-,CASSFLAGSNSPLHF
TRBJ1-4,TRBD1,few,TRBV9,TGTGCCAGCAGCGTAGCCCCGGGACAGTTCAATGAAAAACTGTTTTTT,CASSVAPGQFNEKLFF
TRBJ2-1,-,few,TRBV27,TGTGCCAGCAGTTGGACGGGACTGACCTACAATGAGCAGTTCTTC,CASSWTGLTYNEQFF
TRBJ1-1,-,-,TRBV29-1,TGCAGCGTTGAGGGCGGCAGGGTCGGGAACACTGAAGCTTTCTTT,CSVEGGRVGNTEAFF
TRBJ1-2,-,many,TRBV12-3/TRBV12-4,TGTGCCAGCAGTTTAGGGGCAGGGAGCTATGGCTACACCTTC,CASSLGAGSYGYTF
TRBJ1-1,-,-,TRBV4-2,TGTGCCAGCAGCCAAGATACCCTCATGAACACTGAAGCTTTCTTT,CASSQDTLMNTEAFF
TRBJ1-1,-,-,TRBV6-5,TGTGCCAGCAGTTACTCGAGGACACGGATGGCGCTCGGGGACACTGAAGCTTTCTTT,CASSYSRTRMALGDTEAFF
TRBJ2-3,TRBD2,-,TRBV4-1,TGCGCCAGCAGCCAAGATTGGAGACTAGCATTCACAGATACGCAGTATTTT,CASSQDWRLAFTDTQYF
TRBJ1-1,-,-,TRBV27,TGTGCCAGCAGTTTATACCGAAGTTTTGAAGCTTTCTTT,CASSLYRSFEAFF
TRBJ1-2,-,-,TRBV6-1,TGTGCCAGCAGTGAATACACGGGTAGCTATGGCTACACCTTC,CASSEYTGSYGYTF
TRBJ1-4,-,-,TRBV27,TGTGCCACCCGAGATCTGGGAGGGAATGAAAAACTGTTTTTT,CATRDLGGNEKLFF
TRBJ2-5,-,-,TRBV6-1,TGTGCCAGCAGTGAACTGGGGGGAAAGACCCAGTACTTC,CASSELGGKTQYF
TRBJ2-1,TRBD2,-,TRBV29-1,TGCAGCGTTGATCGGGGGGTGGTGTATGAGCAGTTCTTC,CSVDRGVVYEQFF
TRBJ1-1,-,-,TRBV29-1,TGCAGCGTTCCGGGTTCAAGGGGGAACACTGAAGCTTTCTTT,CSVPGSRGNTEAFF
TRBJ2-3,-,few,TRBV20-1,TGCAGTGCCCCCCCCAGTCCTGATACGCAGTATTTT,CSAPPSPDTQYF
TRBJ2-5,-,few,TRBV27,TGTGCCAGCCAGGTTTCGGCACGGGAGACCCAGTACTTC,CASQVSARETQYF
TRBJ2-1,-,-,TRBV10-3,TGTGCCATCAGTGAGAAGGGGGAAAATGAGCAGTTCTTC,CAISEKGENEQFF
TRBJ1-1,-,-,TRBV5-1,TGCGCCAGCAGCCCATGGGGGCCTTTGAACACTGAAGCTTTCTTT,CASSPWGPLNTEAFF
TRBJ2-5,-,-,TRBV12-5,TGTGCTAGCCTAGGCGAGGGGGAAGAGACCCAGTACTTC,CASLGEGEETQYF
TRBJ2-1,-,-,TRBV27,TGTGCCAGCACCACAGGGAGATACCGACTTTACAATGAGCAGTTCTTC,CASTTGRYRLYNEQFF
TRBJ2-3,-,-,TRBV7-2,TGTGCCAGCAGCTTATTGGGCGGGGAGCCAGATACGCAGTATTTT,CASSLLGGEPDTQYF
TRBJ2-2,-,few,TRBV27,TGTGCCAGCAGTTTACTCAGGGCGACCGGGGAGCTGTTTTTT,CASSLLRATGELFF